This TCR beta chain was obtained from a study of Graves' ophthalmopathy and Graves' hyperthyroidism. Study information: Researchers obtained peripheral blood at initial diagnosis, before any treatment had begun. Broader study findings: Most expanded clonotypes in thyroid above 0.001 frequency also showed up in blood.

The authors amplified TCR beta CDR3 regions from RNA transcripts. HTBI-primed first-round RT-PCR preceded second-round multiplex PCR. Each CDR3 protein is one row after TCRdb ran MiXCR on the multiplex PCR reads. The table includes under 250,000 distinct CDR3 sequences, under 25% detected once. Every ophthalmopathy donor presented moderate-to-severe activity, CAS ≥3, NOSPECS ≥4 and duration under 3 months. Clinical symptoms, serum thyroxine, TRAb, thyroid ultrasound and orbital computed tomography were relied on for diagnosis. J gave up 7 bases and V 4 bases, and 9 bases lay outside the gene matches. The CDR3 spans 14 residues. CDR1 is MGHRA, CDR2 YSYEKL, per germline. This clonotype was detected a few times. Antigen specificity is unknown.

The V gene is TRBV4-1, the J gene TRBJ1-1, with 7 bases that match TRBD1. The sample was peripheral blood. The sequence derives from a woman in her forties or fifties with Graves' ophthalmopathy. CDR3 amino acids: CASSPRQGGDEAFF. The CDR3 DNA reads TGCGCCAGCAGCCCACGACAGGGAGGTGATGAAGCTTTCTTT.